The following is a TCR beta chain sequence with its context. Its antigen is currently unknown. This sample is drawn from a study of PD-L1 blockade in urothelial cancer. Study context: When tumor samples were examined, their median T cell count was 1,100 to 1,500.

This CDR3 is built from 14 residues. CDR1 is SGHRS and CDR2 is YFSETQ in the germline V gene. V was trimmed by 4 bases and J by 2 bases, leaving 10 bases between them. Study conclusions and caveats: When measured at 3 weeks, tumor-associated blood clones expanded more in durable-benefit patients. Each tumor sample, one FFPE specimen per patient, was not taken right before treatment.

The patients' disease, urothelial carcinoma, was locally advanced or metastatic. Some clones are missing from TCRdb's copy, which holds only in-frame ones; the method was immunoSEQ multiplex PCR. The table records 2,000 or so clones, 34% of them present only once. This clonotype was obtained from a man in his fifties or sixties with urothelial cancer. The source material was tumor tissue, sampled before atezolizumab (anti-PD-L1) treatment. The V gene is TRBV5-1, the J gene TRBJ2-1, with D perhaps matching TRBD2 (6 bases). The CDR3 bases are TGCGCCAGCAGCATTAGCGGAACCTACAATGAGCAGTTCTTC. The encoded protein is CASSISGTYNEQFF.